The next 20 T cell receptor beta chains were all read from a single sample in a study of blood T cell repertoires in COVID-19 (TCRdb year 2020). The protocol used for the library was the immunoSEQ multiplex PCR assay. The clones in this table, taken by TCRdb from immuneACCESS, are in-frame only. Not every clone is retained; where verified, under half of the shortfall comes from an unresolved V gene, and the cause of the rest is unknown. The sample data list roughly 400,000 clones, and around 90% of these were observed just once. 0.6% to 0.7% of the sample is taken by the ten largest. What was sequenced was PBMCs or T cells enriched from blood (not recorded which). The receptors derive from a man in his late teens or twenties who had recovered from COVID-19.

The genes are TRBV14 and TRBJ2-3, with TRBD2 matching 10 bases. Trimming removed 3 bases from V and 2 bases from J; junction bases left unmatched: 5. Germline CDR1 SGHDN, CDR2 FVKESK. The CDR3 length is 16 residues. CDR3 bases: TGTGCCAGCAGCCATAAAGCGGGAGGGTCCACAGATACGCAGTATTTT. Encoded protein: CASSHKAGGSTDTQYF.

V is TRBV19 and J is TRBJ1-5; 7 bases are shared with TRBD1. CDR3 length: 14 amino acids. The V gene end was trimmed by 4 bases and the J gene end by 4 bases; junction bases not matched to a gene: 4. Germline-derived CDR1 and CDR2 are LNHDA and SQIVND (reference sequence). CDR3 in amino acids: CASSKGQLNQPQHF. The DNA of the CDR3 is TGTGCCAGTAGTAAGGGACAGCTTAATCAGCCCCAGCATTTT. The whole variable domain, remainder taken from reference TRBV19 and TRBJ1-5, is DGGITQSPKYLFRKEGQNVTLSCEQNLNHDAMYWYRQDPGQGLRLIYYSQIVNDFQKGDIAEGYSVSREKKESFPLTVTSAQKNPTAFYLCASSKGQLNQPQHFGDGTRLSIL.

The CDR3 sequence is CASSGSSHDQPQHF. DNA for the CDR3: TGTGCCAGCAGCGGGAGCTCACATGATCAGCCCCAGCATTTT. V gene TRBV6-5 combines with J gene TRBJ1-5; D not resolved. Germline CDR1 is MNHEY and CDR2 is SVGAGI. The CDR3 consists of 14 residues. Trimming stripped 6 bases from V and 5 bases from J, with 14 bases between.

This chain connects TRBV6-5 to TRBJ2-5; unclear D gene. Germline V lookup: CDR1 MNHEY, CDR2 SVGAGI. The CDR3 sequence is 14 residues long. The germline V and J ends were trimmed by 4 bases and 4 bases, with 13 bases remaining between them. The CDR3 DNA reads as TGTGCCAGCAGTTCCCTCTTGGGCCGAGAGACCCAGTACTTC. Amino acids: CASSSLLGRETQYF.

The rearrangement joins TRBV2 to TRBJ1-6, with 8 bases that match TRBD1. V gave up 3 bases and J gave up 6 bases; unmatched junction bases: 4. CDR3 length: 15 residues. The germline V gene encodes CDR1 SNHLY and CDR2 FYNNEI. The CDR3 spells CASSESRGLNSPLHF. CDR3 nucleotide sequence: TGTGCCAGCAGTGAGTCCAGGGGGCTTAATTCACCCCTCCACTTT.

The rearrangement uses TRBV7-9 and TRBJ1-5; D might be TRBD1 (5 bases). V lost 3 bases, J lost 3 bases, and 9 bases lay in between. This CDR3 spans 14 amino acids. Germline values: CDR1 SEHNR, CDR2 FQNEAQ (reference sequence). This CDR3 is CASSLTGLNQPQHF. CDR3 DNA sequence: TGTGCCAGCAGCTTGACGGGACTCAATCAGCCCCAGCATTTT.

The chain recombines TRBV7-2 with TRBJ1-2; 7 nucleotides match TRBD1. This CDR3 spans 14 amino acids. The V and J ends lost 5 bases and 1 base, in that order; junction bases with no gene match: 4. In germline, CDR1 is SGHTA, CDR2 FQGNSA. The CDR3 DNA follows: TGTGCCAGCAGCGCGGACAGGTTTAACTATGGCTACACCTTC. It specifies CASSADRFNYGYTF.

The rearrangement links TRBV4-1 to TRBJ2-1; a possible D gene is TRBD1 (6 bases). Germline-derived CDR1 and CDR2 are MGHRA and YSYEKL. Between the trimmed V and J ends, which lost 4 bases and 0 bases, there was a span of 13 bases. CDR3 length: 16 residues. The CDR3 nucleotides read TGCGCCAGCAGCCTGGGGGCGGAGAGCTCCTACAATGAGCAGTTCTTC. It is translated as CASSLGAESSYNEQFF.

The V gene is TRBV4-1, the J gene TRBJ2-1; 13 nucleotides match TRBD2. CDR3 length: 19 residues. Trimming took 4 bases from V and 9 from J; bases not matched to a gene: 18. Germline CDR1 is MGHRA and CDR2 is YSYEKL. CDR3 protein: CASSLLRTSGGASFSEQFF. As DNA, the CDR3 is TGCGCCAGCAGCCTATTACGGACTAGCGGGGGCGCCTCGTTCAGTGAGCAGTTCTTC.

This chain connects TRBV19 to TRBJ1-2, with 10 bases that match TRBD1. The junction had 12 bases not matched to a gene; V was cut back by 3 bases and J by 5 bases. Germline V CDR1 and CDR2: LNHDA, SQIVND (reference sequence). This CDR3 has 17 amino acids. Here the CDR3 reads CASSIGQGDPNKYGYTF. CDR3 DNA: TGTGCCAGTAGTATTGGACAGGGGGATCCTAATAAGTATGGCTACACCTTC.

In its sample, this clone was seen a few times. This chain uses TRBV13 with TRBJ1-1; D unclear. This CDR3 contains 13 residues. The germline V gene has CDR1 PRHDT and CDR2 FYEKMQ (reference sequence). V lost 3 bases to trimming and J lost 6 bases, with 11 bases between them. As DNA, the CDR3 is TGTGCCAGCAGCTTTCTATTGGTGGCTGAAGCTTTCTTT. Translating gives CASSFLLVAEAFF.

This clone was recorded only once. This chain uses TRBV7-2 with TRBJ1-6; 8 bases map to TRBD1. CDR1 is SGHTA, CDR2 FQGNSA, per germline. Trimming removed 4 bases from V and 7 bases from J; junction bases left unmatched: 9. The CDR3 runs 16 residues. As DNA, the CDR3 is TGTGCCAGCAGCTCGGGGGAGACAGGGGCCAATTCACCCCTCCACTTT. Its protein is CASSSGETGANSPLHF.

The V gene is TRBV19, the J gene TRBJ1-2; D is ambiguous. Trimming pared 3 bases from V and 1 base from J, leaving 3 bases between. CDR3 length: 12 amino acids. Germline lookup yields CDR1 LNHDA and CDR2 SQIVND (reference sequence). The CDR3, as DNA: TGTGCCAGTAGTATCCGTAACTATGGCTACACCTTC. Its translation is CASSIRNYGYTF.

This clone was detected once. The gene calls are TRBV6-5 and TRBJ2-7; tentative D call: TRBD1 (6 bases). The CDR3 runs 14 residues. Trimming shortened V by 7 bases and J by 0 bases, and 13 bases separated the two germline ends. Per the germline V gene, CDR1 is MNHEY and CDR2 is SVGAGI. The CDR3 spells CASKRNRDSYEQYF. The CDR3 nucleotides read TGTGCCAGCAAAAGAAACAGGGACTCCTACGAGCAGTACTTC.

The V call is TRBV5-8, the J call TRBJ1-4, with 8 bases aligning to TRBD1. Germline assignment: CDR1 SGHTS and CDR2 YDEGEE. The CDR3 sequence is 15 residues long. V lost 3 bases, J lost 8 bases, and 9 bases stayed unmatched. The CDR3 nucleotides read TGTGCCAGCAGCTCACAGGACAGGGTAGGCGAAAAACTGTTTTTT. This sequence encodes CASSSQDRVGEKLFF.

This clone was recorded once. V gene TRBV19 combines with J gene TRBJ1-2; D is ambiguous. This CDR3 has 15 amino acids. Trimming took 2 bases from V and 4 from J, leaving 14 bases between them. Germline CDR1 and CDR2: LNHDA and SQIVND (reference sequence). CDR3 region: CASSIPGQNVYGYTF. DNA for the CDR3: TGTGCCAGTAGTATACCTGGCCAGAATGTCTATGGCTACACCTTC.

CDR3 nucleotide sequence: TGTGCCAGCAGCTTAACTGGACAGACGTATAGCAATCAGCCCCAGCATTTT. It yields the protein CASSLTGQTYSNQPQHF. This chain links TRBV7-8 with TRBJ1-5; TRBD1 is a possible D gene (6 bases). CDR1 and CDR2 from the germline V gene are SGHVS and FQNEAQ. The CDR3 runs to 17 residues. V dropped 2 bases and J dropped 0 bases, with 14 bases sitting between them.

In its sample, this clone was seen once. The rearrangement joins TRBV15 to TRBJ1-5, with D uncertain. The CDR3 covers 15 residues. The germline V gene encodes CDR1 LNHNV and CDR2 YYDKDF (reference sequence). V was cut by 0 bases and J by 6 bases, with 12 bases left in between. CDR3 protein: CATSRDQGGAQPQHF. CDR3 nucleotides: TGTGCCACCAGCAGAGATCAAGGAGGAGCTCAGCCCCAGCATTTT. Full variable domain (rest looked up from reference TRBV15 and TRBJ1-5): DAMVIQNPRYQVTQFGKPVTLSCSQTLNHNVMYWYQQKSSQAPKLLFHYYDKDFNNEADTPDNFQSRRPNTSFCFLDIRSPGLGDTAMYLCATSRDQGGAQPQHFGDGTRLSIL.

The chain links TRBV3-1 (or the pseudogene TRBV3-2) to TRBJ2-1; 12 bases match TRBD2. V shed 4 bases and J 9 bases; nucleotides not matched to a gene: 10. The CDR3 has 16 amino acids. Germline V gene data show CDR1 as LGHDT and CDR2 as YNNKEL (reference sequence). The CDR3, as DNA: TGTGCCAGCAGCCGGCGAAGACCGGGACTAGCGGGTGAGCAGTTCTTC. Translating it yields CASSRRRPGLAGEQFF.

The chain has TRBV29-1 and TRBJ2-1; 9 positions agree with TRBD1. Germline assignment: CDR1 SQVTM and CDR2 ANQGSEA. V lost 3 bases, J lost 2 bases, and 5 bases stayed unmatched. CDR3 length: 15 residues. In nucleotides, the CDR3 is TGCAGCGTTGACGCTACAGGGGGCGCCTACAATGAGCAGTTCTTC. This encodes CSVDATGGAYNEQFF.